The 30 T cell receptor beta chains given below trace back to one sample, sequenced in a study of blood T cell repertoires in COVID-19. The repertoire was sequenced with immunoSEQ multiplex PCR; TCRdb's copy has only in-frame clones and lacks some. The sample lists approximately 35,000 clones, approximately 80% occurring once. The specimen was peripheral blood. The receptors shown here come from a man at least 80 years old with acute or convalescent COVID-19.

The CDR3 here is CASRRPGPGAGAENTEAFF. The CDR3 DNA reads as TGTGCCAGCCGTCGCCCGGGACCGGGGGCGGGGGCCGAGAACACTGAAGCTTTCTTT. The chain carries TRBV28 and TRBJ1-1; the D gene is possibly TRBD1 (6 bases). Per germline, CDR1 MDHEN and CDR2 SYDVKM. V was shortened by 8 bases and J by 1 base, with 29 bases between the two germline ends. This CDR3 contains 19 residues.

The V and J genes are TRBV12-3 or TRBV12-4 and TRBJ2-5; the D gene is possibly TRBD1 (6 bases). The germline V and J ends were trimmed by 3 bases and 5 bases, with 10 bases remaining between them. This CDR3 comprises 13 residues. The CDR3 reads CASSLGQSETQYF. CDR3 in DNA: TGTGCCAGCAGTTTGGGACAATCGGAGACCCAGTACTTC.

This chain links TRBV5-6 with TRBJ2-3; 14 bases fit TRBD2. Germline-derived CDR1 and CDR2 are SGHDT and YYEEEE. The CDR3 loop spans 16 amino acids. The J segment lost 7 bases and the V segment lost 0 bases, leaving 4 bases of the junction unmatched. The CDR3 is CASSLVGTSGGHTQYF. CDR3 nucleotide sequence: TGTGCCAGCAGCTTGGTGGGGACTAGCGGGGGACATACGCAGTATTTT.

The V and J genes are TRBV5-8 and TRBJ2-7, with 7 nucleotides matching TRBD1. Trimming cost V 0 bases and J 6 bases; bases outside gene matches: 6. CDR3 length equals 14 residues. Per the germline V gene, CDR1 is SGHTS and CDR2 is YDEGEE. The CDR3 coding sequence is TGTGCCAGCAGCTTGGAACAGGGGTTGTGCGAGCAGTACTTC. Its protein product is CASSLEQGLCEQYF.

The rearrangement uses TRBV5-1 and TRBJ2-5; TRBD1 matches 12 bases. Germline assignment: CDR1 SGHRS and CDR2 YFSETQ. The V and J ends lost 5 bases and 3 bases, in that order; junction bases with no gene match: 5. The CDR3 has 15 residues. CDR3 in DNA: TGCGCCAGCAGGGGGACAGGGGGCAGAGAAGAGACCCAGTACTTC. This gives the protein CASRGTGGREETQYF.

The chain recombines TRBV12-3 or TRBV12-4 with TRBJ1-2; the match to TRBD1 covers 8 bases. The V and J ends lost 8 bases and 4 bases, in that order; junction bases with no gene match: 6. The CDR3 extends over 13 amino acids. The CDR3 nucleotides read TGTGCCAGCGCTCCCGGGACAGGCTATGGCTACACCTTC. It encodes CASAPGTGYGYTF.

The genes are TRBV2 and TRBJ1-5, with 8 bases identical to TRBD1. The CDR3 sequence is 13 residues long. Losses at the gene ends were 4 bases for V and 4 bases for J; bases not matched to a gene: 0. CDR1 and CDR2 from the germline V gene are SNHLY and FYNNEI. CDR3 sequence (DNA): TGTGCCAGCAGTGGGACAGGGAATCAGCCCCAGCATTTT. Translation gives CASSGTGNQPQHF.

Worth noting for this clone: The junction departs from the called germline gene at one end, perhaps through a read error. The CDR3 spells CAWSHRGPKEKLFF. The DNA for the CDR3 is TGTGCCTGGAGCCACAGGGGCCCTAAAGAAAAACTGTTTTTT. The chain recombines TRBV30 with TRBJ1-4; 7 nucleotides align to TRBD1. The CDR3 has 14 residues. Germline-derived CDR1 and CDR2 are GTSNPN and SVGIG (reference sequence).

The table lists this clone with a few counts. The V call is TRBV18, the J call TRBJ2-5; TRBD1 matches 7 bases. This CDR3 spans 15 amino acids. In germline, CDR1 is KGHSH, CDR2 LQKENI. Trimming cost V 2 bases and J 2 bases; bases outside gene matches: 5. CDR3 bases: TGTGCCAGCTCACCATCAACGGGACAGCAAGAGACCCAGTACTTC. This sequence encodes CASSPSTGQQETQYF.

This rearrangement joins TRBV7-3 to TRBJ2-3, with no clear D. Trimming shortened V by 5 bases and J by 4 bases, and 16 bases separated the two germline ends. CDR3 length: 15 amino acids. Germline V gives CDR1 SGHTA, CDR2 FQGTGA. The CDR3 region is CASSPSRTVADTQYF. The CDR3 bases are TGTGCCAGCAGCCCATCTAGAACCGTCGCAGATACGCAGTATTTT.

J is TRBJ2-1 and V is TRBV3-1 (or the pseudogene TRBV3-2); tentative D call: TRBD1 (6 bases). The CDR3 length is 13 residues. CDR1 LGHDT and CDR2 YNNKEL come from the germline V gene (reference sequence). Deletions cut 1 base from V and 15 bases from J, with 16 bases between. CDR3 sequence: CASSQGRNRDRFF. For the CDR3, the DNA is TGTGCCAGCAGCCAAGGACGAAACAGGGATCGGTTCTTC.

The chain uses TRBV5-4 and TRBJ1-2, with 9 bases lining up with TRBD1. Germline values: CDR1 SGHNT, CDR2 YYREEE (reference sequence). V shed 4 bases, J shed 3 bases, and the junction held 7 bases outside the gene matches. This CDR3 spans 15 amino acids. The CDR3 nucleotides are TGTGCCAGCAGCGCAAACAGGGGGCGCGACTATGGCTACACCTTC. Translating it yields CASSANRGRDYGYTF.

The chain joins TRBV10-3 to TRBJ2-1; TRBD1 matches at 9 bases. CDR3 length: 17 amino acids. From germline, CDR1 is ENHRY and CDR2 SYGVKD. V was pared by 0 bases and J by 5 bases, with 8 bases of the junction left unmatched. This chain's CDR3 is CAISESITGTGNNEQFF. As DNA, the CDR3 is TGTGCCATCAGTGAGTCCATAACCGGGACAGGGAACAATGAGCAGTTCTTC.

The CDR3 protein is CASSPSRGSYEQYF. CDR3 coding DNA: TGTGCCAGCAGCCCAAGTCGGGGATCCTACGAGCAGTACTTC. The chain links TRBV7-3 to TRBJ2-7, with a tentative D call TRBD2 (5 bases). With 5 bases removed from V and 1 base from J, the gap between germline ends came to 12 bases. Germline values: CDR1 SGHTA, CDR2 FQGTGA. CDR3 size: 14 residues.

The chain has TRBV30 and TRBJ2-7; 13 positions agree with TRBD2. CDR1 is GTSNPN, CDR2 SVGIG, per germline (reference sequence). V trimming: 4 bases; J trimming: 3 bases; junction bases outside the gene matches: 6. There are 15 residues in the CDR3. The CDR3: CAWNLGLAGVYEQYF. CDR3 nucleotide sequence: TGTGCCTGGAACCTAGGACTAGCGGGAGTCTACGAGCAGTACTTC.

Regarding this clone: The same CDR3 also results from other DNA sequences found in this sample. The chain recombines TRBV5-1 with TRBJ2-3, with 13 nucleotides matching TRBD2. With 2 bases clipped from V and 3 bases from J, the junction kept 3 bases outside the gene matches. This CDR3 spans 16 amino acids. Per the germline V gene, CDR1 is SGHRS and CDR2 is YFSETQ. CDR3 DNA: TGCGCCAGCAGCTTCCGACTAGCGGGAGGAACAGATACGCAGTATTTT. Its protein is CASSFRLAGGTDTQYF.

This sequence joins TRBV2 and TRBJ1-4; D perhaps matches TRBD1 (6 bases). CDR1 and CDR2 from the germline V gene are SNHLY and FYNNEI. The CDR3 runs 16 residues. Trimming took off 5 bases at V and 4 bases at J, with 17 bases between the two ends. CDR3 in DNA: TGTGCCAGCAGTATCGCGGACAGCGATTATAATGAAAAACTGTTTTTT. Its protein is CASSIADSDYNEKLFF. The full variable domain, rest sourced from reference TRBV2 and TRBJ1-4, is EPEVTQTPSHQVTQMGQEVILRCVPISNHLYFYWYRQILGQKVEFLVSFYNNEISEKSEIFDDQFSVERPDGSNFTLKIRSTKLEDSAMYFCASSIADSDYNEKLFFGSGTQLSVL.

The CDR3 DNA reads as TGTGCCAGCAGCCGCAATAGCGGGGGCGCGGATACGCAGTATTTT. Its translation: CASSRNSGGADTQYF. The chain joins TRBV3-1 (or the pseudogene TRBV3-2) to TRBJ2-3; 9 bases fit TRBD2. The germline V gene encodes CDR1 LGHDT and CDR2 YNNKEL (reference sequence). V lost 4 bases to trimming and J lost 6 bases; unmatched junction nucleotides: 8. The CDR3 is 15 residues long.

CDR3: CASSPAWEVTEAFF. CDR3 bases: TGTGCCAGCTCACCGGCGTGGGAGGTCACTGAAGCTTTCTTT. The V gene is TRBV18, the J gene TRBJ1-1; no reliable D call. The CDR3 totals 14 residues. The V gene lost 3 bases and the J gene lost 4 bases, with 12 bases spanning the gap. Germline V CDR1 and CDR2: KGHSH, LQKENI.

This chain links TRBV5-6 with TRBJ1-4; D ambiguous. Trimming took off 1 base at V and 0 bases at J, with 10 bases between the two ends. Germline V lookup: CDR1 SGHDT, CDR2 YYEEEE. The CDR3 has 16 amino acids. The CDR3 sequence: CASSLLPVTTNEKLFF. In nucleotides, the CDR3 is TGTGCCAGCAGCTTGCTTCCAGTCACAACTAATGAAAAACTGTTTTTT.

J is TRBJ2-7 and V is TRBV3-1 (or the pseudogene TRBV3-2); no firm D call. The CDR3 runs to 15 residues. The germline V and J ends were trimmed by 0 bases and 2 bases, with 11 bases remaining between them. Per the germline V gene, CDR1 is LGHDT and CDR2 is YNNKEL (reference sequence). The CDR3, as DNA: TGTGCCAGCAGCCAAGATTTGGGCCCTCCCTACGAGCAGTACTTC. This encodes CASSQDLGPPYEQYF.

The rearrangement joins TRBV10-1 to TRBJ1-6; possible D gene TRBD1, 6 bases. The CDR3 consists of 19 residues. Germline CDR1 and CDR2: WNHNN and SYGVQD (reference sequence). V was clipped by 5 bases and J by 8 bases, with 28 bases between them. The chain's CDR3 is CASSPTIQGSSIYHSPLHF. The CDR3 nucleotides read TGCGCCAGCAGTCCAACCATACAGGGTAGCTCTATTTACCATTCACCCCTCCACTTT.

The table lists this clone with a count of one. The chain employs TRBV11-2 and TRBJ2-3, with TRBD2 matching over 15 bases. The germline gives CDR1 SGHAT, CDR2 FQNNGV. J gave up 6 bases and V 1 base, and 5 bases lay outside the gene matches. The CDR3 totals 17 residues. CDR3 coding DNA: TGTGCCAGCAGCTTAGGTGGGACTAGCGGGAGGTGGGATACGCAGTATTTT. Translated, it gives CASSLGGTSGRWDTQYF.

V is TRBV27 and J is TRBJ1-6, with no clear D. The CDR3 has 13 amino acids. V lost 6 bases and J lost 6, with 9 bases in between. Germline CDR1 and CDR2: MNHEY and SMNVEV (reference sequence). CDR3 region: CASRGSGNSPLHF. The CDR3 nucleotides are TGTGCCAGCAGGGGCAGTGGTAATTCACCCCTCCACTTT.

In its sample, this clone ranks as medium-sized. This chain links TRBV27 with TRBJ1-2; possible D gene TRBD1, 6 bases. This CDR3 is 11 amino acids long. CDR1 is MNHEY, CDR2 SMNVEV, per germline (reference sequence). The CDR3 region has the DNA TGTTTGGGGGGGGCCTACTATGGCTACACCTTC. It codes for CLGGAYYGYTF.

The chain carries TRBV10-3 and TRBJ2-1; TRBD2 might be the D (6 bases). The V gene's germline CDR1 is ENHRY and CDR2 SYGVKD. Trimming took off 3 bases at V and 5 bases at J, with 14 bases between the two ends. The length of the CDR3 is 15 residues. The CDR3 sequence: CAISEGLLRDNEQFF. Written as DNA, the CDR3 is TGTGCCATCAGTGAAGGACTACTACGGGACAATGAGCAGTTCTTC.

The chain carries TRBV30 and TRBJ2-5, with D possibly TRBD1 on 6 matching bases. With 2 bases removed from V and 1 base from J, the gap between germline ends came to 8 bases. The CDR3 contains 13 residues. Germline V gene data show CDR1 as GTSNPN and CDR2 as SVGIG (reference sequence). The CDR3 region has the DNA TGTGCCTGGAGTCCGGACAGCCAAGAGACCCAGTACTTC. Encoded protein: CAWSPDSQETQYF.

This chain uses TRBV4-3 with TRBJ2-7, with 8 bases matching TRBD2. Germline CDR1 is LGHNA and CDR2 is YSLEER. V lost 5 bases, J lost 6 bases, and 6 bases stayed unmatched. This CDR3 is 13 amino acids long. Written as DNA, the CDR3 is TGCGCCAGCAGCGTTCTAGCGGGTTCCGAGCAGTACTTC. It is translated as CASSVLAGSEQYF.

The chain couples TRBV4-3 to TRBJ2-1; 7 nucleotides align to TRBD2. Germline CDR1 reads LGHNA; CDR2 reads YSLEER. Trimming at V came to 1 base and at J to 4 bases, leaving 16 bases not matched to a gene. CDR3 size: 19 residues. This CDR3 is CASSQGKNPGLTTYNEQFF. The CDR3 DNA is TGCGCCAGCAGCCAAGGCAAGAATCCGGGACTAACCACATACAATGAGCAGTTCTTC.

This clone came up a few times. The chain uses TRBV18 and TRBJ1-5; 8 bases match TRBD1. Germline V gene data show CDR1 as KGHSH and CDR2 as LQKENI. The CDR3 covers 15 residues. Germline trimming cut 2 bases from V and 4 bases from J; bases unmatched to any gene: 4. CDR3: CASSPDRGRNQPQHF. CDR3 DNA sequence: TGTGCCAGCTCACCAGACAGGGGACGGAATCAGCCCCAGCATTTT.